A single sample gave rise to the 8 T cell receptor beta chains below, sequenced in a study of T cells after yellow fever vaccination. MiXCR, run by TCRdb on the 5' RACE reads, gives a single entry per CDR3 protein. The sample contains about 300,000 distinct CDR3 sequences, 6.8% of which appear only once. The source material was PBMCs, sampled about 41 days after the first yellow fever vaccination. The receptors derive from a man between 18 and 29 years old who received the YFV17D yellow fever vaccine.

This clonotype has at least ten counts. This chain links TRBV5-1 with TRBJ2-7; D could derive from TRBD1 or TRBD2 (5 bases each). CDR3 length equals 17 residues. V shed 2 bases and J shed 0 bases, with 18 bases lying between them. The germline gives CDR1 SGHRS, CDR2 YFSETQ. DNA for the CDR3: TGCGCCAGCAGCTTTGGGGGAAAGGCTAAAATCTCCTACGAGCAGTACTTC. This gives the protein CASSFGGKAKISYEQYF.

V usage is TRBV7-2 and J usage is TRBJ2-2; D is possibly TRBD2 (6 bases). This CDR3 is built from 16 residues. V lost 0 bases and J lost 7, with 15 bases in between. Germline V CDR1 and CDR2: SGHTA, FQGNSA. The CDR3 bases are TGTGCCAGCAGCTTAGCGATTGGAGGGTTTAGCGGGGAGCTGTTTTTT. It is translated as CASSLAIGGFSGELFF.

This clonotype was counted many times. In nucleotides, the CDR3 is TGTGCCAGCAGCTGGGGCGAGATAGGGACAGATACGCAGTATTTT. Its translation: CASSWGEIGTDTQYF. The chain combines TRBV5-6 with TRBJ2-3; TRBD1 might be the D (5 bases). Germline V gives CDR1 SGHDT, CDR2 YYEEEE. CDR3 length equals 15 residues. Deletions cut 3 bases from V and 3 bases from J, with 14 bases between.

The chain employs TRBV12-3 or TRBV12-4 and TRBJ2-5, with D uncertain. Trimming stripped 8 bases from V and 4 bases from J, with 11 bases between. The CDR3 contains 12 residues. The DNA of the CDR3 is TGTGCCAGCCTGAAGGAGACAGAGACCCAGTACTTC. As protein: CASLKETETQYF.

This clonotype was detected only a few times. This sequence joins TRBV7-2 and TRBJ2-3, with TRBD2 identical over 9 bases. Looked up from germline, CDR1 is SGHTA and CDR2 is FQGNSA. Trimming cost V 2 bases and J 4 bases; bases outside gene matches: 7. The CDR3 is made up of 16 amino acids. This chain's CDR3 is CASSLWAGGPPDTQYF. In DNA form, the CDR3 reads TGTGCCAGCAGCTTATGGGCGGGGGGGCCGCCAGATACGCAGTATTTT.

The table lists this clonotype with a few counts. This chain links TRBV20-1 with TRBJ2-5, with TRBD1 matching 7 bases. The junction had 5 bases not matched to a gene; V was cut back by 4 bases and J by 0 bases. In germline, CDR1 is DFQATT, CDR2 SNEGSKA (reference sequence). This CDR3 region has 14 residues. This CDR3 is CSATTTGDQETQYF. The CDR3 DNA follows: TGCAGTGCTACCACCACAGGGGACCAAGAGACCCAGTACTTC.

This chain joins TRBV7-9 and TRBJ1-2, with D possibly TRBD1 on 5 matching bases. Germline V gene data show CDR1 as SEHNR and CDR2 as FQNEAQ (reference sequence). CDR3 length: 15 residues. V was shortened by 4 bases and J by 3 bases, with 15 bases between the two germline ends. This CDR3 is CASSSRDGRDYGYTF. The CDR3 DNA reads TGTGCCAGCAGCTCACGGGACGGGAGGGACTATGGCTACACCTTC. Variable domain in full (rest from reference TRBV7-9 and TRBJ1-2): DTGVSQNPRHKITKRGQNVTFRCDPISEHNRLYWYRQTLGQGPEFLTYFQNEAQLEKSRLLSDRFSAERPKGSFSTLEIQRTEQGDSAMYLCASSSRDGRDYGYTFGSGTRLTVV.

The CDR3 loop reads CASSQTSGGYTDTQYF. The CDR3 DNA is TGTGCCAGCAGCCAGACTAGCGGGGGCTACACAGATACGCAGTATTTT. The chain recombines TRBV7-2 with TRBJ2-3; 12 bases fit TRBD2. V lost 5 bases, J lost 2 bases, and 5 bases stayed unmatched. The CDR3 consists of 16 residues. Germline assignment: CDR1 SGHTA and CDR2 FQGNSA.